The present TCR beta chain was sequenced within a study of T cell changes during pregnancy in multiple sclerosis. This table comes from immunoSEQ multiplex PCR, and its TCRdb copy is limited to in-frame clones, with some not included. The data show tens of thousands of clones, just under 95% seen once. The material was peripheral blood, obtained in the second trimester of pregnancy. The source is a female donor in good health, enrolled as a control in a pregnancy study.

CDR3 region: CASSLAGLVGAQPQHF. The CDR3 DNA reads TGTGCCAGCAGCTTGGCCGGTTTGGTGGGGGCCCAGCCCCAGCATTTT. The chain recombines TRBV5-6 with TRBJ1-5, with D tentatively TRBD1 (6 bases). CDR1 and CDR2 (germline): SGHDT, YYEEEE. This CDR3 spans 16 amino acids. The germline V and J ends were trimmed by 0 bases and 7 bases, with 17 bases remaining between them.